This T cell receptor (beta chain) was obtained from a study of T cell repertoires in cytomegalovirus infection (dated by TCRdb to between 2018 and 2021). The study in broad terms: The peptide stimulations were aimed at well-studied HLA-B-restricted epitopes as well as recently identified HLA-C-restricted CMV epitopes, whose presentation resists viral immunomodulation. The HLA type of each donor mattered for the analysis, because public TCR beta signatures pointed to carriage of CMV infection along with the matching HLA type. The paper's findings and limits, for the study overall: The ex vivo response was dominated by HLA-C-restricted CMV-specific TCR beta clonotypes, which also provided the single most frequent clonotype in two of eight donors. Carriers of CMV infection plus the relevant HLA type were discriminated by the cumulative frequency of public TCR beta family members in the study cohort and in an independent roughly 340-donor cohort.

The data were produced on an Illumina HiSeq 1500. TCRdb cleaned the public reads at Q25 with fastp, built clones with MiXCR and kept in-frame beta chains. Rows merge per CDR3 protein into single entries with the most common DNA and genes. The table for this sample lists about 770,000 distinct CDR3 sequences; 25% to 30% of them were counted only once. Approximately 14% of the sample is held by the ten biggest clonotypes. To note about this clonotype: This receptor's antigen is unknown. There are no base qualities to consult, and no much larger clone falls within one base.

The sample's treatment or condition label, in plain terms: in vitro stimulation with specific CMV peptide epitopes to enrich CMV-specific T cells. The CDR3 holds 14 amino acids from the cysteine to the phenylalanine. Only CDR3 DNA is held: 42 bases, read in frame from base 1. V is clipped by 0 bases and J by 2 bases, and the sequence between their germline boundaries is 6 bases long. CDR1 and CDR2 are drawn from the germline V gene: MNHEY, SVGEGT. The source was cultured CD8+ T cells from PBMCs, collected from culture after CMV antigen stimulation. The source is a human donor in good health (CMV status not recorded). Some clones in this sample may be carry-over from other donors' samples. The V and J segments used are TRBV6-2 or TRBV6-3 and TRBJ2-3; the D segment may tentatively be TRBD1 or TRBD2, each giving 5 matched bases. The sequenced DNA is TGTGCCAGCAGTTACTCGGGGACCACAGATACGCAGTATTTT. It codes for CASSYSGTTDTQYF.